Below, 12 T cell receptor beta chains from the same sample are listed, as sequenced in a study of cytomegalovirus exposure and HLA in healthy donors. In the PCR, 60 Vbeta and 13 Jbeta primers were used. Measured with immunoSEQ multiplex PCR; TCRdb has only the in-frame clones, and not every one. The sample holds 210,000 or so clones; 70% to 85% are singletons and the top ten take 0.2% to 0.25%. Sequences were obtained from PBMCs. These TCRs come from a girl aged 2 to 9 in good health and CMV-seronegative.

The J gene is TRBJ2-1, the V gene TRBV6-5; 12 positions agree with TRBD2. Germline CDR1 reads MNHEY; CDR2 reads SVGAGI. The CDR3 is made up of 15 amino acids. The V and J ends lost 2 bases and 11 bases, in that order; junction bases with no gene match: 7. The CDR3 nucleotides read TGTGCCAGCAGTTACGGGTCTAGCGGGAGGGAGAAGCAGTTCTTC. Translation: CASSYGSSGREKQFF.

V is TRBV19 and J is TRBJ1-5; a weak D match, TRBD1 (5 bases). Between the trimmed V and J ends, which lost 9 bases and 6 bases, there was a span of 21 bases. Germline CDR1 is LNHDA and CDR2 is SQIVND (reference sequence). There are 15 residues in the CDR3. The CDR3: CASDDGGIASQPQHF. CDR3 sequence (DNA): TGTGCCAGCGACGACGGGGGTATAGCATCTCAGCCCCAGCATTTT.

The chain uses TRBV2 and TRBJ1-2; D ambiguous. The CDR3 contains 12 residues. The V gene lost 6 bases and the J gene lost 5 bases, with 10 bases spanning the gap. Germline V lookup: CDR1 SNHLY, CDR2 FYNNEI. CDR3 sequence (DNA): TGTGCCAGCAGCTACCGTTTGTATGGCTACACCTTC. Its translation is CASSYRLYGYTF.

The chain has TRBV19 and TRBJ1-1, with D possibly being TRBD1 (5 bases). Germline values: CDR1 LNHDA, CDR2 SQIVND (reference sequence). The CDR3 spans 12 residues. Trimming shortened V by 7 bases and J by 7 bases, and 13 bases separated the two germline ends. CDR3 residues: CASNVGRGEAFF. CDR3 nucleotide sequence: TGTGCCAGTAATGTGGGAAGGGGTGAAGCTTTCTTT.

The chain is built from TRBV7-6 and TRBJ2-7; D gene uncertain. Germline CDR1 SGHVS, CDR2 FNYEAQ. V dropped 1 base and J dropped 3 bases, with 13 bases sitting between them. CDR3 length equals 15 residues. CDR3 in amino acids: CASSLEDLPVYEQYF. The CDR3 DNA is TGTGCCAGCAGCTTAGAAGATTTGCCGGTCTACGAGCAGTACTTC.

This chain joins TRBV11-2 and TRBJ2-7; D might be TRBD1 (5 bases). Germline V CDR1 and CDR2: SGHAT, FQNNGV. The CDR3 has 15 amino acids. With 0 bases removed from V and 2 bases from J, the gap between germline ends came to 11 bases. CDR3 amino acids: CASSLEPKGTYEQYF. As DNA, the CDR3 is TGTGCCAGCAGCTTAGAACCCAAGGGGACCTACGAGCAGTACTTC.

The V gene is TRBV6-5, the J gene TRBJ1-2; the D is unclear. The CDR3 loop spans 14 amino acids. Deletions cut 5 bases from V and 4 bases from J, with 14 bases between. From germline, CDR1 is MNHEY and CDR2 SVGAGI. Written as DNA, the CDR3 is TGTGCCAGCAGTCCCATGGCGGGGATCTATGGCTACACCTTC. Translation gives CASSPMAGIYGYTF.

This clone has only one observation. This chain uses TRBV2 with TRBJ1-5; D not certain. The CDR3 covers 12 residues. Germline V lookup: CDR1 SNHLY, CDR2 FYNNEI. Trimming removed 3 bases from V and 9 bases from J, with 9 bases in between. CDR3 bases: TGTGCCAGCAGTGACCGATACAGGCCCCAGCATTTT. As protein: CASSDRYRPQHF.

The J gene is TRBJ1-2, the V gene TRBV6-1, with D tentatively TRBD1 (6 bases). V lost 6 bases and J lost 8, with 19 bases in between. Germline V gene lookup returns CDR1 MNHNS and CDR2 SASEGT. This CDR3 spans 14 amino acids. CDR3: CASSDQGSVGGYTF. For the CDR3, the DNA is TGTGCCAGCAGCGACCAGGGGTCGGTCGGGGGCTACACCTTC.

This clone was counted only a few times. DNA of the CDR3: TGTGCCAGCAGTGCAAACCGACTAGTTCCGTTCTTC. Translation gives CASSANRLVPFF. J is TRBJ2-1 and V is TRBV6-1; weak D call: TRBD2 (6 bases). CDR1 and CDR2 (germline): MNHNS, SASEGT. Trimming pared 4 bases from V and 15 bases from J, leaving 16 bases between. This CDR3 is 12 amino acids long.

The rearrangement links TRBV4-1 to TRBJ2-1, with D maybe TRBD2 (6 bases). Trimming stripped 1 base from V and 4 bases from J, with 20 bases between. Germline V gene sequence: CDR1 MGHRA, CDR2 YSYEKL. This CDR3 region has 18 residues. Written as DNA, the CDR3 is TGCGCCAGCAGCCAAGGCCCCCTAGCGAGTACCTTATACAATGAGCAGTTCTTC. Translated, it gives CASSQGPLASTLYNEQFF.

The V and J genes are TRBV2 and TRBJ2-3; TRBD2 matches 7 bases. The CDR3 spans 16 residues. V lost 3 bases and J lost 2; bases outside the gene matches: 8. Germline values: CDR1 SNHLY, CDR2 FYNNEI. CDR3 sequence (DNA): TGTGCCAGCAGTGATGGGGGGAGGGATTACACAGATACGCAGTATTTT. Protein sequence: CASSDGGRDYTDTQYF.